The 14 T cell receptor beta chains presented below share a single source sample, sequenced in a study of blood T cell repertoires in COVID-19. The method was immunoSEQ multiplex PCR; TCRdb's version includes in-frame clones alone and lacks a portion of them. The sample consists of some 45,000 clones, 92% of them appearing once. Source material: peripheral blood. The receptors here all came from a human donor in a cohort sampled during active COVID-19.

The chain joins TRBV5-5 to TRBJ1-1; D is unresolved. The CDR3 contains 13 residues. The V and J ends lost 3 bases and 5 bases respectively, with 11 bases between them. The germline V gene encodes CDR1 SGHKS and CDR2 YYEKEE (reference sequence). This chain's CDR3 is CASSSVRQTEAFF. In nucleotides, the CDR3 is TGTGCCAGCAGCTCCGTGAGGCAAACTGAAGCTTTCTTT.

The V call is TRBV23-1, the J call TRBJ1-6; D is uncertain. TRBV23-1 is assigned to the ORF class and has an uncertain function. The ends were cut back, 2 bases at V and 7 bases at J, with 18 bases in the middle. CDR3 length: 17 residues. The CDR3 region is CASSQRPWRAPNSPLHF. DNA for the CDR3: TGCGCCAGCAGTCAACGTCCTTGGAGGGCTCCCAATTCACCCCTCCACTTT.

The rearrangement joins TRBV5-4 to TRBJ1-1; 12 bases line up with TRBD1. The J segment lost 3 bases and the V segment lost 4 bases, leaving 4 bases of the junction unmatched. The CDR3 has 15 residues. CDR1 and CDR2 from the germline V gene are SGHNT and YYREEE (reference sequence). CDR3 nucleotides: TGTGCCAGCAGCCCGGGACAGGGGGCGTACACTGAAGCTTTCTTT. This translates into CASSPGQGAYTEAFF. The full variable domain, completed using reference TRBV5-4 and TRBJ1-1, is ETGVTQSPTHLIKTRGQQVTLRCSSQSGHNTVSWYQQALGQGPQFIFQYYREEENGRGNFPPRFSGLQFPNYSSELNVNALELDDSALYLCASSPGQGAYTEAFFGQGTRLTVV.

V gene TRBV5-4 combines with J gene TRBJ2-1; 11 bases line up with TRBD2. The CDR3 consists of 17 residues. The V segment lost 4 bases and the J segment 2 bases; nucleotides outside the gene matches: 8. CDR1 and CDR2 (germline): SGHNT, YYREEE (reference sequence). CDR3 DNA sequence: TGTGCCAGCAGCCGAAGTAGCGGGGGGGCCGCCTACAATGAGCAGTTCTTC. This sequence encodes CASSRSSGGAAYNEQFF.

In this sample, this clone turned up once. The chain couples TRBV18 to TRBJ2-3, with no clear D. The germline gives CDR1 KGHSH, CDR2 LQKENI. CDR3 length: 16 amino acids. Trimming pared 5 bases from V and 5 bases from J, leaving 20 bases between. CDR3 sequence: CASSYSRNPQVDTQYF. The CDR3 DNA reads TGTGCCAGCTCATATTCCCGTAACCCCCAGGTAGATACGCAGTATTTT.

The rearrangement links TRBV5-6 to TRBJ1-2, with D possibly being TRBD1 (5 bases). The CDR3 runs to 13 residues. Trimming left V 2 bases short and J 5 bases short, with 10 bases between. CDR1 is SGHDT, CDR2 YYEEEE, per germline. CDR3 protein: CASSLGQPYGYTF. Written as DNA, the CDR3 is TGTGCCAGCAGCTTAGGACAACCTTATGGCTACACCTTC.

This clone was counted once. This sequence joins TRBV4-3 and TRBJ1-6; possibly TRBD1 for D (6 bases). The CDR3 runs to 16 residues. Between the trimmed V and J ends, which lost 1 base and 4 bases, there was a span of 11 bases. Germline CDR1 and CDR2: LGHNA and YSLEER. CDR3 sequence reads: CASSQVGGGYNSPLHF. For the CDR3, the DNA is TGCGCCAGCAGCCAAGTAGGGGGTGGGTATAATTCACCCCTCCACTTT.

The chain links TRBV19 to TRBJ2-7; 8 bases are shared with TRBD2. With V trimmed by 2 bases and J by 0 bases, 12 bases remained unmatched. This CDR3 comprises 18 residues. Germline CDR1 reads LNHDA; CDR2 reads SQIVND (reference sequence). CDR3 sequence (DNA): TGTGCCAGTAGTATAAACCCGGGAGGGAGATACGTCTCCTACGAGCAGTACTTC. Translated, it gives CASSINPGGRYVSYEQYF.

The J gene is TRBJ2-7, the V gene TRBV6-4; D perhaps matches TRBD1 (6 bases). The germline V gene encodes CDR1 MRHNA and CDR2 SNTAGT. V lost 4 bases to trimming and J lost 0 bases, with 19 bases between them. The CDR3 spans 17 residues. CDR3 DNA sequence: TGTGCCAGCAGTGCCTATCGCAGACAGGATATCTCCTACGAGCAGTACTTC. Translated: CASSAYRRQDISYEQYF.

The rearrangement joins TRBV7-8 to TRBJ2-7, with D possibly matching TRBD2 (5 bases). There are 14 residues in the CDR3. Germline values: CDR1 SGHVS, CDR2 FQNEAQ. Trimming stripped 1 base from V and 1 base from J, with 8 bases between. The DNA of the CDR3 is TGTGCCAGCAGCTTAGGAGGGAGATCCTACGAGCAGTACTTC. Its translation is CASSLGGRSYEQYF.

J is TRBJ2-4 and V is TRBV5-1, with D possibly TRBD2 on 5 matching bases. Germline assignment: CDR1 SGHRS and CDR2 YFSETQ. This CDR3 is built from 14 residues. The V gene lost 4 bases and the J gene lost 8 bases, with 16 bases spanning the gap. The CDR3 DNA reads as TGCGCCAGCAGCCTGGGTGGGCAGAGGGACATTCAGTACTTC. Translation: CASSLGGQRDIQYF.

The genes are TRBV2 and TRBJ1-6; tentative D call: TRBD1 (5 bases). Germline lookup yields CDR1 SNHLY and CDR2 FYNNEI. Trimming took off 8 bases at V and 6 bases at J, with 11 bases between the two ends. This CDR3 has 13 residues. This chain's CDR3 is CASGAGPNSPLHF. For the CDR3, the DNA is TGTGCCAGCGGGGCAGGCCCTAATTCACCCCTCCACTTT.

V usage is TRBV2 and J usage is TRBJ1-5; D not resolved. The V gene lost 3 bases and the J gene lost 0 bases, with 9 bases spanning the gap. CDR1 is SNHLY, CDR2 FYNNEI, per germline. This CDR3 has 15 residues. The CDR3 DNA follows: TGTGCCAGCAGTGACAGGTTTTCTAGCAATCAGCCCCAGCATTTT. Its translation is CASSDRFSSNQPQHF.

The genes are TRBV4-2 and TRBJ2-1, with TRBD2 identical over 7 bases. J was trimmed by 1 base and V by 0 bases; bases with no gene match: 9. The CDR3 is 18 residues long. Germline loops: CDR1 LGHNA, CDR2 YNFKEQ. The DNA of the CDR3 is TGTGCCAGCAGCCAAGATTCTAGCGGCCAGAGATCCTACAATGAGCAGTTCTTC. Its translation is CASSQDSSGQRSYNEQFF.